One and the same sample provided the 3 T cell receptor beta chains below, sequenced in a study of cytotoxic CD8 clonotypes in ibrutinib-treated CLL. Profiling relied on immunoSEQ multiplex PCR, and the TCRdb table lists in-frame clones only, not all of them. This sample yields 9,500 to 14,000 clones, of which 81% are seen a single time; approximately 22% belongs to the top ten. The starting material was PBMCs, obtained at disease progression, from a patient treated with ibrutinib. The receptor set was obtained from a human donor with chronic lymphocytic leukemia.

This clone is classed as large (0.1 to 1%). The chain links TRBV13 to TRBJ2-7; no clear D gene. The CDR3 consists of 11 residues. CDR1 is PRHDT and CDR2 is FYEKMQ in the germline V gene (reference sequence). The germline V and J ends were trimmed by 3 bases and 4 bases, with 4 bases remaining between them. The DNA for the CDR3 is TGTGCCAGCAGCTTGGGATACGAGCAGTACTTC. Translation gives CASSLGYEQYF.

J is TRBJ2-4 and V is TRBV27, with D possibly being TRBD1 or TRBD2 (5 bases each). The CDR3 extends over 13 amino acids. The V and J ends lost 3 bases and 8 bases respectively, with 11 bases between them. The germline CDR1 and CDR2 sequences are MNHEY and SMNVEV (reference sequence). In DNA form, the CDR3 reads TGTGCCAGCAGTTTTCAGGGAGCGGACATTCAGTACTTC. This sequence encodes CASSFQGADIQYF.

The chain carries TRBV6-5 and TRBJ1-2; a possible D gene is TRBD1 (6 bases). The CDR3 has 12 residues. With 5 bases removed from V and 8 bases from J, the gap between germline ends came to 12 bases. Germline assignment: CDR1 MNHEY and CDR2 SVGAGI. CDR3 in DNA: TGTGCCAGCAGTCCGGGACATGCGGGCTACACCTTC. Protein: CASSPGHAGYTF.